The present entry profiles one T cell receptor beta chain with its context. Its antigen remains unknown. The entry originates in a study of identical twins. Whole-study results and caveats: Abundant beta clonotypes from cord blood bore fewer insertions; memory repertoires lacked this pattern. Surplus twin overlap in beta out-of-frame sequences was less pronounced.

TCRdb independently ran MiXCR on the 5' RACE reads; one entry per CDR3 protein. The sample consists of approximately 700,000 distinct CDR3 sequences, about 20% of them appearing once. These data also formed part of another study, on T cells expressing NK-cell markers. According to that study: The sorts in several experiments were restricted to alpha-beta TCR T cells by an anti-gamma-delta TCR antibody. Of the CD8+ T cell pool in about 6 donors, about 1.0-7.0% was accounted for by dominant NKG2C+ clonotypes.

The receptor was derived from a woman under 30 in good health. The sample was PBMCs.

As DNA, the CDR3 is TGCAGTGCCGCCTGGGGACACTCCTACAATGAGCAGTTCTTC. Its protein product is CSAAWGHSYNEQFF. The chain uses TRBV20-1 and TRBJ2-1; possible D gene TRBD1, 6 bases. CDR3 length equals 14 residues. Trimming stripped 6 bases from V and 0 bases from J, with 12 bases between. Germline V gene lookup returns CDR1 DFQATT and CDR2 SNEGSKA (reference sequence).